Following are 6 T cell receptor beta chains from one sample sequenced in a study of regulatory T cells in long-lasting Graves disease. Time point reported: persistent/refractory GD, antithyroid drugs over 5 years with positive TRAb. PBMC-extracted RNA yielded the TCR library. Library construction for TCR beta used iRepertoire HTBI primers and Arm-PCR of CDR3 regions. TCRdb reprocessed the multiplex PCR reads via MiXCR and lists one record per CDR3 protein. The data hold approximately 500,000 distinct CDR3 sequences, with about 22% observed a single time. Material: peripheral blood mononuclear cells (PBMCs), obtained when the disease was refractory, from a patient treated with antithyroid drugs. Receptors were obtained from a female donor with Graves disease.

This clonotype has only a few counts. The rearrangement links TRBV5-6 to TRBJ2-7; 7 nucleotides align to TRBD1. The V and J ends lost 5 bases and 5 bases, in that order; junction bases with no gene match: 16. This CDR3 contains 16 residues. Per germline, CDR1 SGHDT and CDR2 YYEEEE. CDR3 coding DNA: TGTGCCAGCAGTTTACGTCCGGACAGGACATTTGACGAGCAGTACTTC. This translates into CASSLRPDRTFDEQYF.

V usage is TRBV7-2 and J usage is TRBJ1-1, with D hard to call. CDR3 length equals 13 residues. V dropped 2 bases and J dropped 6 bases, with 10 bases sitting between them. Germline V gene data show CDR1 as SGHTA and CDR2 as FQGNSA. The CDR3 protein is CASSLREVAEAFF. CDR3 in DNA: TGTGCCAGCAGCTTAAGGGAAGTCGCTGAAGCTTTCTTT.

In its sample, this clonotype was seen many times. The chain recombines TRBV28 with TRBJ2-5; D perhaps matches TRBD2 (5 bases). CDR1 is MDHEN, CDR2 SYDVKM, per germline. The germline V and J ends were trimmed by 6 bases and 2 bases, with 13 bases remaining between them. CDR3 length: 14 amino acids. This chain's CDR3 is CASSAGDFQETQYF. The CDR3 DNA follows: TGTGCCAGCAGCGCCGGGGATTTTCAAGAGACCCAGTACTTC.

This clonotype was seen repeatedly, ten times or more. The DNA for the CDR3 is TGTGCCAGCAGCTTCTCTTCGAACACCGGGGAGCTGTTTTTT. Amino acids: CASSFSSNTGELFF. The chain combines TRBV11-3 with TRBJ2-2; D remains unclear. Germline-derived CDR1 and CDR2 are SGHNT and YENEEA. This CDR3 comprises 14 residues. Between the trimmed V and J ends, which lost 3 bases and 0 bases, there was a span of 5 bases.

This clonotype appeared many times. The chain couples TRBV6-5 to TRBJ1-1; maybe TRBD1 (5 bases). Germline assignment: CDR1 MNHEY and CDR2 SVGAGI. With 3 bases removed from V and 0 bases from J, the gap between germline ends came to 8 bases. The CDR3 extends over 14 amino acids. This CDR3 reads CASSYETVNTEAFF. CDR3 DNA: TGTGCCAGCAGTTATGAGACAGTGAACACTGAAGCTTTCTTT.

This clonotype has more than one count but fewer than ten. The chain joins TRBV5-1 to TRBJ2-7; no definite D call. With 4 bases removed from V and 2 bases from J, the gap between germline ends came to 7 bases. Germline assignment: CDR1 SGHRS and CDR2 YFSETQ. CDR3 size: 12 residues. The CDR3, as DNA: TGCGCCAGCAGCGCCGATACCTACGAGCAGTACTTC. As protein: CASSADTYEQYF.